This T cell receptor (beta chain) was obtained from a study of Graves' ophthalmopathy and Graves' hyperthyroidism. Looking at the study overall: Upon initial diagnosis and before any treatment, peripheral blood was collected. Study outcomes and limitations: A roughly 81% specificity and around 86% sensitivity were achieved by a 13-signature model that separated ophthalmopathy from stable hyperthyroidism.

Researchers took RNA transcripts and amplified TCR beta CDR3 regions from them. The authors performed first-round RT-PCR with HTBI primers and then a second-round multiplex PCR. Via MiXCR, TCRdb re-called the multiplex PCR reads, giving one row per CDR3 protein. The sample lists hundreds of thousands of distinct CDR3 sequences; under 50% were seen once. CDR1 and CDR2 (germline): LNHNV, YYDKDF (reference sequence). Deletions cut 3 bases from V and 2 bases from J, with 8 bases between. The CDR3 totals 14 residues. Turning to this clonotype: Its antigen remains unknown.

Exclusion applied to patients with other autoimmune diseases, uncontrolled infections, pregnancy or lactation. From fresh peripheral blood, 10 ml in volume, the PBMCs were obtained. Material: peripheral blood. This TCR came from an adult man with Graves' ophthalmopathy. The gene calls are TRBV15 and TRBJ1-3; D not certain. The CDR3 DNA is TGTGCCACCAGCAGTGCCGGAACTGGAAACACCATATATTTT. Amino acids: CATSSAGTGNTIYF.